These 29 T cell receptor beta chains originate from one sample sequenced in a study of shared clonotypes between healthy human individuals. The method was immunoSEQ multiplex PCR; TCRdb's version includes in-frame clones alone and lacks a portion of them. The table shows under 600,000 clones, with roughly 95% occurring only once. Sequencing input: naive CD4+ T cells sorted from blood. The subset denotes: CD45RA+ positively selected. The receptors were sampled from a woman aged 25 to 39 in good health.

This chain links TRBV6-5 with TRBJ2-7; TRBD2 matches 7 bases. CDR3 size: 15 residues. The germline V gene has CDR1 MNHEY and CDR2 SVGAGI. Losses at the gene ends were 10 bases for V and 3 bases for J; bases not matched to a gene: 15. CDR3 coding DNA: TGTGCCACGAAACCCCCCAGAACTAGCGTCTACGAGCAGTACTTC. Translating gives CATKPPRTSVYEQYF.

V usage is TRBV19 and J usage is TRBJ2-5, with TRBD1 matching 8 bases. The J call is doubtful: the DNA matches TRBJ2-7 better. Germline CDR1 reads LNHDA; CDR2 reads SQIVND (reference sequence). The CDR3 runs 14 residues. In nucleotides, the CDR3 is TGTGCCAGTAGTCCATGGACAGGGCCCCACGAGCAGTACTTC. It is translated as CASSPWTGPHEQYF.

This sequence joins TRBV30 and TRBJ1-2, with 8 bases lining up with TRBD1. The germline V gene has CDR1 GTSNPN and CDR2 SVGIG (reference sequence). V lost 4 bases to trimming and J lost 4 bases; unmatched junction nucleotides: 11. CDR3 length: 15 amino acids. The CDR3 nucleotides are TGTGCCTGGACCGGACCCGACAGGGGAATCTATGGCTACACCTTC. Translating gives CAWTGPDRGIYGYTF.

V and J are TRBV7-9 and TRBJ2-3; D is possibly TRBD2 (6 bases). Germline CDR1 SEHNR, CDR2 FQNEAQ (reference sequence). V was pared by 4 bases and J by 2 bases, with 13 bases between. The CDR3 is made up of 15 amino acids. CDR3 coding DNA: TGTGCCAGCAGCTCGGAGGGGCTCCCCACAGATACGCAGTATTTT. Amino acid sequence: CASSSEGLPTDTQYF.

V usage is TRBV6-5 and J usage is TRBJ1-2; maybe TRBD1 (6 bases). This CDR3 comprises 14 residues. Germline assignment: CDR1 MNHEY and CDR2 SVGAGI. Trimming removed 0 bases at V and 2 bases at J, with 7 bases between. DNA for the CDR3: TGTGCCAGCAGTTACTCCACAGGGAACTATGGCTACACCTTC. As protein: CASSYSTGNYGYTF.

The chain has TRBV11-3 and TRBJ2-3; D unresolved. V was cut by 5 bases and J by 2 bases, with 8 bases left in between. Germline V CDR1 and CDR2: SGHNT, YENEEA. This CDR3 comprises 13 residues. The CDR3 DNA sequence: TGTGCCAGCAGCCTTACCAACACAGATACGCAGTATTTT. It specifies CASSLTNTDTQYF.

This clone appeared once. The chain carries TRBV30 and TRBJ2-1; weak D call: TRBD1 (5 bases). Germline values: CDR1 GTSNPN, CDR2 SVGIG (reference sequence). Trimming pared 2 bases from V and 5 bases from J, leaving 10 bases between. This CDR3 contains 13 residues. The CDR3 here is CAWSRLGDNEQFF. In DNA, the CDR3 is TGTGCCTGGAGTAGGCTAGGGGACAATGAGCAGTTCTTC.

The rearrangement uses TRBV28 and TRBJ2-5; D call uncertain. This CDR3 has 13 residues. Germline V lookup: CDR1 MDHEN, CDR2 SYDVKM. Trimming stripped 2 bases from V and 4 bases from J, with 8 bases between. DNA for the CDR3: TGTGCCAGCAGTTTAGTCCCCCCAGAGACCCAGTACTTC. Its translation: CASSLVPPETQYF.

This chain links TRBV7-2 with TRBJ2-1, with D perhaps TRBD1 or TRBD2 (5 bases each). V lost 0 bases and J 4 bases, leaving 10 bases between the germline ends. Per the germline V gene, CDR1 is SGHTA and CDR2 is FQGNSA. This CDR3 contains 15 residues. CDR3 bases: TGTGCCAGCAGCTTAGCCGGGACCCCTTACAATGAGCAGTTCTTC. Protein product: CASSLAGTPYNEQFF.

This rearrangement joins TRBV18 to TRBJ1-1; no clear D. The CDR3 length is 13 residues. Trimming took off 1 base at V and 5 bases at J, with 8 bases between the two ends. Germline CDR1 and CDR2: KGHSH and LQKENI. The CDR3 DNA follows: TGTGCCAGCTCACCACAGAAGGGTACTGAAGCTTTCTTT. It codes for CASSPQKGTEAFF.

The chain joins TRBV10-2 to TRBJ1-1; 7 positions match TRBD1. This CDR3 comprises 14 residues. The germline V gene has CDR1 WSHSY and CDR2 SAAADI. The ends lost 5 bases at V and 4 bases at J; junction bases unmatched: 7. This CDR3 is CASSRQGGSTEAFF. The CDR3 region has the DNA TGCGCCAGCAGTAGACAGGGAGGGAGCACTGAAGCTTTCTTT.

This rearrangement joins TRBV5-1 to TRBJ1-2; maybe TRBD1 (5 bases). Trimming pared 0 bases from V and 8 bases from J, leaving 14 bases between. CDR3 length equals 14 residues. Germline assignment: CDR1 SGHRS and CDR2 YFSETQ. CDR3 loop: CASSLGGREGGYTF. The CDR3 nucleotides are TGCGCCAGCAGCTTGGGAGGCAGGGAAGGCGGCTACACCTTC. Full variable domain (outside the CDR3, taken from reference TRBV5-1 and TRBJ1-2): KAGVTQTPRYLIKTRGQQVTLSCSPISGHRSVSWYQQTPGQGLQFLFEYFSETQRNKGNFPGRFSGRQFSNSRSEMNVSTLELGDSALYLCASSLGGREGGYTFGSGTRLTVV.

The chain links TRBV28 to TRBJ1-2, with D possibly TRBD1 on 6 matching bases. The germline V gene has CDR1 MDHEN and CDR2 SYDVKM. The CDR3 length is 16 residues. The germline V and J ends were trimmed by 3 bases and 3 bases, with 17 bases remaining between them. This CDR3 is CASSLGAQGQDYGYTF. The DNA for the CDR3 is TGTGCCAGCAGTTTGGGGGCGCAGGGGCAAGACTATGGCTACACCTTC.

The V and J genes are TRBV7-7 and TRBJ2-7, with TRBD2 as a possible D gene (6 bases). V gave up 1 base and J gave up 6 bases, with 16 bases separating them. This CDR3 is 15 amino acids long. The germline gives CDR1 SSHAT, CDR2 FNYEAQ (reference sequence). CDR3 coding DNA: TGTGCCAGCAGCTTAGGAGTGGGCCTGGGGGGCGAGCAGTACTTC. The encoded protein is CASSLGVGLGGEQYF.

This clone is a singleton in its sample. The chain employs TRBV21-1 and TRBJ1-1; TRBD1, as called in the table, went unchecked against the DNA. TRBV21-1 is labeled a pseudogene. The CDR3 spans 13 residues. The CDR3 nucleotides are TGTGCCAGCAGTAGAACAGGGTTAACTGAAGCTTTCTTT. Amino acid sequence: CASSRTGLTEAFF.

The V call is TRBV28, the J call TRBJ1-4; D not certain. Per germline, CDR1 MDHEN and CDR2 SYDVKM. The V end was cut by 5 bases, the J end by 4 bases, with 11 bases between. The CDR3 has 14 residues. The CDR3 protein is CASSPRQINEKLFF. The CDR3 nucleotides are TGTGCCAGCAGTCCGAGACAAATTAATGAAAAACTGTTTTTT.

Notes on this clone: Other DNA sequences in the same sample also yield this CDR3. J is TRBJ2-7 and V is TRBV5-1, with 10 bases identical to TRBD2. The CDR3 spans 15 residues. The V and J ends lost 4 bases and 1 base, in that order; junction bases with no gene match: 5. In germline, CDR1 is SGHRS, CDR2 YFSETQ. The CDR3 region has the DNA TGCGCCAGCAGCCCCCGGACTAGCGGATCCTACGAGCAGTACTTC. Amino acid sequence: CASSPRTSGSYEQYF. Filled out from reference TRBV5-1 and TRBJ2-7, the complete variable domain reads KAGVTQTPRYLIKTRGQQVTLSCSPISGHRSVSWYQQTPGQGLQFLFEYFSETQRNKGNFPGRFSGRQFSNSRSEMNVSTLELGDSALYLCASSPRTSGSYEQYFGPGTRLTVT.

This clone came up once. The rearrangement joins TRBV5-4 to TRBJ2-2; 11 bases map to TRBD2. Germline lookup yields CDR1 SGHNT and CDR2 YYREEE (reference sequence). Germline trimming cut 4 bases from V and 3 bases from J; bases unmatched to any gene: 5. The CDR3 consists of 16 residues. The CDR3 coding sequence is TGTGCCAGCAGCACTCAGGGACTAGCGGACACCGGGGAGCTGTTTTTT. This translates into CASSTQGLADTGELFF.

CDR3 coding DNA: TGCGCCAGCAGTGTAGGAACTAGCGGGAGGTACGAGCAGTACTTC. It encodes CASSVGTSGRYEQYF. The chain links TRBV10-1 to TRBJ2-7; 12 nucleotides agree with TRBD2. Trimming cost V 4 bases and J 4 bases; bases outside gene matches: 5. CDR1 is WNHNN, CDR2 SYGVQD, per germline (reference sequence). This CDR3 has 15 residues.

V usage is TRBV5-1 and J usage is TRBJ2-7; TRBD2 matches 12 bases. J gave up 5 bases and V 1 base, and 7 bases lay outside the gene matches. Germline-derived CDR1 and CDR2 are SGHRS and YFSETQ. This CDR3 comprises 16 residues. This CDR3 reads CASSLIRTSGTHEQYF. As DNA, the CDR3 is TGCGCCAGCAGCTTGATTCGGACTAGCGGGACCCACGAGCAGTACTTC.

The chain is built from TRBV5-1 and TRBJ2-7; a weak D match, TRBD2 (5 bases). V was cut by 6 bases and J by 0 bases, with 16 bases left in between. CDR3 length equals 15 residues. Per germline, CDR1 SGHRS and CDR2 YFSETQ. In nucleotides, the CDR3 is TGCGCCAGCACCCCGGGGAGAGGAAGCTCCTACGAGCAGTACTTC. Encoded protein: CASTPGRGSSYEQYF.

The rearrangement uses TRBV6-5 and TRBJ1-3, with D tentatively TRBD1 (6 bases). CDR1 is MNHEY, CDR2 SVGAGI, per germline. V lost 6 bases and J lost 0, with 12 bases in between. CDR3 length: 15 amino acids. As DNA, the CDR3 is TGTGCCAGCAGCCTTTTCAGGGGCTCTGGAAACACCATATATTTT. Its translation: CASSLFRGSGNTIYF.

This chain joins TRBV10-2 and TRBJ2-1; D may match TRBD1 or TRBD2 (5 bases each). Deletions cut 6 bases from V and 1 base from J, with 10 bases between. This CDR3 has 14 residues. In germline, CDR1 is WSHSY, CDR2 SAAADI. The CDR3 DNA follows: TGCGCCAGCAGGGGGACCGGATCCTACAATGAGCAGTTCTTC. This codes for CASRGTGSYNEQFF.

The chain has TRBV28 and TRBJ1-5; D is undetermined. The CDR3 contains 12 residues. Per the germline V gene, CDR1 is MDHEN and CDR2 is SYDVKM. V was shortened by 5 bases and J by 5 bases, with 7 bases between the two germline ends. CDR3 nucleotide sequence: TGTGCCAGCAGTCAGGATGATCAGCCCCAGCATTTT. It is translated as CASSQDDQPQHF. Variable domain in full (rest from reference TRBV28 and TRBJ1-5): DVKVTQSSRYLVKRTGEKVFLECVQDMDHENMFWYRQDPGLGLRLIYFSYDVKMKEKGDIPEGYSVSREKKERFSLILESASTNQTSMYLCASSQDDQPQHFGDGTRLSIL.

The chain combines TRBV5-1 with TRBJ2-2, with D hard to call. The CDR3 extends over 15 amino acids. Trimming stripped 1 base from V and 0 bases from J, with 7 bases between. The germline V gene has CDR1 SGHRS and CDR2 YFSETQ. CDR3 sequence reads: CASSLSPANTGELFF. The DNA for the CDR3 is TGCGCCAGCAGCTTGTCTCCGGCGAACACCGGGGAGCTGTTTTTT.

The rearrangement links TRBV28 to TRBJ2-7; perhaps TRBD1 as D (6 bases). This CDR3 contains 12 residues. Trimming took off 5 bases at V and 7 bases at J, with 12 bases between the two ends. Germline V gene sequence: CDR1 MDHEN, CDR2 SYDVKM. The chain's CDR3 is CASSQQGREQYF. The CDR3, as DNA: TGTGCCAGCAGTCAACAGGGACGGGAGCAGTACTTC.

In DNA form, the CDR3 reads TGTGCCAGCAGCTTACAGGGTTATCAGCCCCAGCATTTT. It is translated as CASSLQGYQPQHF. The chain carries TRBV7-2 and TRBJ1-5, with D perhaps matching TRBD1 (5 bases). In germline, CDR1 is SGHTA, CDR2 FQGNSA. Trimming cost V 2 bases and J 5 bases, with 7 bases left between them. This CDR3 comprises 13 residues.

The chain combines TRBV28 with TRBJ2-1; 10 nucleotides match TRBD2. The germline V gene has CDR1 MDHEN and CDR2 SYDVKM. The CDR3 has 16 residues. Trimming cost V 6 bases and J 3 bases; bases outside gene matches: 8. CDR3 bases: TGTGCCAGCAGCCTGGCTAGCGGGAGTTACTACAATGAGCAGTTCTTC. Amino acids: CASSLASGSYYNEQFF.

This chain joins TRBV9 and TRBJ2-1, with D maybe TRBD2 (5 bases). The CDR3 is 14 residues long. Trimming pared 2 bases from V and 2 bases from J, leaving 8 bases between. Germline-derived CDR1 and CDR2 are SGDLS and YYNGEE. The CDR3 DNA is TGTGCCAGCAGCGTCGCCGGGACCTACAATGAGCAGTTCTTC. It encodes CASSVAGTYNEQFF.